Here is one T cell receptor (beta chain) with its context. Its antigen is unidentified. Unmatched junction bases numbered 7, after V lost 7 bases and J lost 2 bases. This CDR3 is built from 14 residues. Germline assignment: CDR1 LNHDA and CDR2 SQIVND (reference sequence). This sample was taken from a study of T cell clones after liver transplantation. Background on the study: Blood was drawn pre-transplant, before withdrawal, and after full or failed withdrawal. General study results and limits: Conclusions were preliminary, with small, heterogeneous patient groups. In most of the 8 subjects, circulating graft-donor-reactive CD4 TCRbeta sequences fell significantly after transplant. Graft donor-reactive T cells possibly entered the graft instead of undergoing deletion.

Profiled with immunoSEQ multiplex PCR; TCRdb holds only in-frame clones, not every one. Counted here are 40,000 to 55,000 clones, around 84% occurring once; the ten biggest clones make up roughly 2.5%. The sequence came from a human patient who received a liver transplant. The T cells may come from the graft donor. This sequence joins TRBV19 and TRBJ2-5; 7 bases fit TRBD2. The specimen comprised CD4+ T cells from blood, sampled 24 months after liver transplant. CDR3 in DNA: TGTGCCAGTAATCCTAGCGGTAATCAAGAGACCCAGTACTTC. This encodes CASNPSGNQETQYF.